This entry lists 30 T cell receptor beta chains sequenced from one sample in a study of CD8+ T cells in alopecia areata. Extraction and reverse transcription of RNA yielded cDNA as the sequencing template. Profiling relied on immunoSEQ multiplex PCR, and the TCRdb table lists in-frame clones only, not all of them. The sample yields a few hundred thousand clones, about 57% seen once. Noted treatment: oral pan-JAK inhibitor, 5-10 mg twice daily. Material: CD4+ T cells sorted from blood, obtained at week 4, from a patient treated with tofacitinib. These TCRs come from a human donor with alopecia areata.

The chain joins TRBV19 to TRBJ2-5, with D perhaps assigned TRBD1 or TRBD2 (5 bases each). V lost 4 bases, J lost 7 bases, and 10 bases lay in between. This CDR3 has 12 amino acids. The V gene's germline CDR1 is LNHDA and CDR2 SQIVND (reference sequence). CDR3 DNA sequence: TGTGCCAGTAGTAAGGGACCGTGGACCCAGTACTTC. It codes for CASSKGPWTQYF.

For the CDR3, the DNA is TGTGCCAGCAGCTTGAAGGGTCAAGGCTACACCTTC. As protein: CASSLKGQGYTF. The gene calls are TRBV5-5 and TRBJ1-2; D not resolved. Trimming cost V 1 base and J 8 bases, with 9 bases left between them. Germline lookup yields CDR1 SGHKS and CDR2 YYEKEE (reference sequence). The CDR3 is 12 amino acids. Together with reference TRBV5-5 and TRBJ1-2, the CDR3 gives the full variable domain: DAGVTQSPTHLIKTRGQQVTLRCSPISGHKSVSWYQQVLGQGPQFIFQYYEKEERGRGNFPDRFSARQFPNYSSELNVNALLLGDSALYLCASSLKGQGYTFGSGTRLTVV.

The chain employs TRBV19 and TRBJ1-2; D might be TRBD1 (5 bases). The CDR3 covers 19 residues. The ends were cut back, 8 bases at V and 7 bases at J, with 35 bases in the middle. Germline V CDR1 and CDR2: LNHDA, SQIVND (reference sequence). The CDR3 sequence: CASSSRGDYRLRQFSGYTF. The DNA for the CDR3 is TGTGCCAGTTCTAGCCGGGGAGACTACAGACTTCGACAGTTCTCTGGCTACACCTTC.

This clone was detected once. This rearrangement joins TRBV30 to TRBJ2-3; D perhaps matches TRBD2 (6 bases). CDR3 length equals 12 residues. Trimming took 1 base from V and 8 from J, leaving 10 bases between them. CDR1 and CDR2 (germline): GTSNPN, SVGIG (reference sequence). Here the CDR3 reads CAWSGGTGTQYF. In DNA, the CDR3 is TGTGCCTGGAGTGGCGGGACCGGTACGCAGTATTTT.

This chain joins TRBV30 and TRBJ1-1, with D uncertain. Germline CDR1 and CDR2: GTSNPN and SVGIG (reference sequence). The CDR3 is 12 residues long. V was trimmed by 6 bases and J by 0 bases, leaving 8 bases between them. CDR3 in amino acids: CACLLLNTEAFF. In DNA form, the CDR3 reads TGTGCCTGCCTCTTATTGAACACTGAAGCTTTCTTT.

This chain links TRBV5-6 with TRBJ2-5; 7 bases agree with TRBD1. V was clipped by 4 bases and J by 9 bases; unmatched bases: 9. Germline CDR1 and CDR2: SGHDT and YYEEEE. The CDR3 is 13 residues long. As DNA, the CDR3 is TGTGCCAGCAGCGATACAGGGGCCGGGCCCCAGTACTTC. Translating it yields CASSDTGAGPQYF.

DNA of the CDR3: TGTGCCAGCAGCCTCCCTATCCAGGGGCCAGATACGCAGTATTTT. This encodes CASSLPIQGPDTQYF. The genes are TRBV7-2 and TRBJ2-3, with D perhaps matching TRBD1 (6 bases). The length of the CDR3 is 15 residues. CDR1 is SGHTA, CDR2 FQGNSA, per germline. Between the trimmed V and J ends, which lost 5 bases and 4 bases, there was a span of 16 bases. Combining the CDR3 with reference TRBV7-2 and TRBJ2-3 gives the whole variable domain GAGVSQSPSNKVTEKGKDVELRCDPISGHTALYWYRQSLGQGLEFLIYFQGNSAPDKSGLPSDRFSAERTGGSVSTLTIQRTQQEDSAVYLCASSLPIQGPDTQYFGPGTRLTVL.

This clone was counted only a few times. This chain links TRBV5-1 with TRBJ2-1; unclear D gene. V was trimmed by 0 bases and J by 5 bases, leaving 9 bases between them. CDR1 is SGHRS and CDR2 is YFSETQ in the germline V gene. This CDR3 spans 14 amino acids. The CDR3 DNA is TGCGCCAGCAGCTTGGGCGTAGGTGACAATGAGCAGTTCTTC. Residues: CASSLGVGDNEQFF. Filled out from reference TRBV5-1 and TRBJ2-1, the complete variable domain reads KAGVTQTPRYLIKTRGQQVTLSCSPISGHRSVSWYQQTPGQGLQFLFEYFSETQRNKGNFPGRFSGRQFSNSRSEMNVSTLELGDSALYLCASSLGVGDNEQFFGPGTRLTVL.

The chain employs TRBV9 and TRBJ1-4; perhaps TRBD1 as D (5 bases). The CDR3 length is 13 residues. Per the germline V gene, CDR1 is SGDLS and CDR2 is YYNGEE. The CDR3 reads CASSTAPNEKLFF. Here the CDR3 DNA reads TGTGCGTCTTCGACAGCCCCTAATGAAAAACTGTTTTTT.

The V call is TRBV5-1, the J call TRBJ1-1; a weak D match, TRBD1 (6 bases). Deletions cut 0 bases from V and 5 bases from J, with 8 bases between. Germline values: CDR1 SGHRS, CDR2 YFSETQ. The CDR3 has 13 amino acids. The CDR3 DNA sequence: TGCGCCAGCAGCTTGGCAGGGGAGACTGAAGCTTTCTTT. This codes for CASSLAGETEAFF.

DNA of the CDR3: TGCAGCGTTGCAGGGTTCTATGGCTACACCTTC. It is translated as CSVAGFYGYTF. This chain joins TRBV29-1 and TRBJ1-2; D is perhaps TRBD1 (5 bases). Germline assignment: CDR1 SQVTM and CDR2 ANQGSEA. This CDR3 is built from 11 residues. V was trimmed by 4 bases and J by 4 bases, leaving 7 bases between them.

This clone turned up a few times. The gene calls are TRBV5-4 and TRBJ2-5; TRBD1 aligns across 8 bases. The CDR3 sequence is 13 residues long. Germline loops: CDR1 SGHNT, CDR2 YYREEE (reference sequence). Germline trimming cut 3 bases from V and 3 bases from J; bases unmatched to any gene: 1. This CDR3 is CASSSTGEETQYF. DNA for the CDR3: TGTGCCAGCAGCTCGACAGGGGAAGAGACCCAGTACTTC.

This clone was detected a few times. The V gene is TRBV29-1, the J gene TRBJ1-1; D might be TRBD1 (5 bases). V lost 5 bases, J lost 11 bases, and 15 bases lay in between. CDR1 is SQVTM, CDR2 ANQGSEA, per germline. This CDR3 is 11 amino acids long. CDR3 in amino acids: CSVTRGKGAFF. CDR3 in DNA: TGCAGCGTTACCCGAGGCAAGGGGGCTTTCTTT.

The gene calls are TRBV28 and TRBJ2-3, with D hard to call. The ends were cut back, 1 base at V and 8 bases at J, with 16 bases in the middle. The CDR3 length is 15 residues. Germline values: CDR1 MDHEN, CDR2 SYDVKM. The CDR3 reads CASSLSTAGVGTQYF. The CDR3, as DNA: TGTGCCAGCAGTTTATCAACCGCTGGGGTAGGTACGCAGTATTTT.

This clone appeared a single time. Other DNA sequences in the same sample also yield this CDR3. V usage is TRBV5-1 and J usage is TRBJ1-1; 8 bases align to TRBD1. The length of the CDR3 is 15 residues. CDR1 SGHRS and CDR2 YFSETQ come from the germline V gene. The ends lost 1 base at V and 2 bases at J; junction bases unmatched: 4. DNA of the CDR3: TGCGCCAGCAGCTTGACCGGGACAGGTAACACTGAAGCTTTCTTT. Translating it yields CASSLTGTGNTEAFF. The full variable domain, with the rest looked up from reference TRBV5-1 and TRBJ1-1, is KAGVTQTPRYLIKTRGQQVTLSCSPISGHRSVSWYQQTPGQGLQFLFEYFSETQRNKGNFPGRFSGRQFSNSRSEMNVSTLELGDSALYLCASSLTGTGNTEAFFGQGTRLTVV.

This chain uses TRBV5-6 with TRBJ2-7, with D hard to call. Trimming took 2 bases from V and 5 from J, leaving 14 bases between them. This CDR3 region has 14 residues. Germline V gives CDR1 SGHDT, CDR2 YYEEEE. The DNA for the CDR3 is TGTGCCAGCAGCTTAATGGGCAGCCGCGACGAGCAGTACTTC. Protein product: CASSLMGSRDEQYF.

The rearrangement uses TRBV10-3 and TRBJ1-1; 7 positions match TRBD1. Germline CDR1 and CDR2: ENHRY and SYGVKD. The ends lost 4 bases at V and 1 base at J; junction bases unmatched: 3. The CDR3 has 14 amino acids. In DNA, the CDR3 is TGTGCCATCAGTGGACAGGGAAAGAACACTGAAGCTTTCTTT. Residues: CAISGQGKNTEAFF.

This clone was picked up a small number of times. The CDR3 spells CASSTDRGRTEAFF. Here the CDR3 DNA reads TGCGCCAGCAGCACGGACAGGGGGCGGACTGAAGCTTTCTTT. J is TRBJ1-1 and V is TRBV5-1, with 11 bases aligning to TRBD1. Germline CDR1 SGHRS, CDR2 YFSETQ. CDR3 size: 14 residues. Trimming removed 4 bases from V and 5 bases from J; junction bases left unmatched: 4.

The V and J genes are TRBV29-1 and TRBJ1-1, with a tentative D call TRBD1 (5 bases). With 7 bases removed from V and 4 bases from J, the gap between germline ends came to 19 bases. Germline lookup yields CDR1 SQVTM and CDR2 ANQGSEA. This CDR3 is built from 14 residues. In DNA form, the CDR3 reads TGCAGCGCCCTTCGTGCGGGGGTTGGCACTGAAGCTTTCTTT. Translation gives CSALRAGVGTEAFF.

In its sample, this clone was seen a few times. The chain has TRBV23-1 and TRBJ2-7; D possibly corresponds to TRBD2 (7 bases). TRBV23-1 is given ORF status, its function remaining uncertain. The CDR3 extends over 17 amino acids. With 0 bases removed from V and 3 bases from J, the gap between germline ends came to 18 bases. The CDR3 loop is CASSQSGGGAPYYEQYF. DNA for the CDR3: TGCGCCAGCAGTCAATCCGGAGGGGGGGCTCCCTACTACGAGCAGTACTTC.

The chain is built from TRBV2 and TRBJ2-1, with unresolved D. Deletions cut 6 bases from V and 0 bases from J, with 12 bases between. The length of the CDR3 is 15 residues. Germline lookup yields CDR1 SNHLY and CDR2 FYNNEI. The CDR3 region is CASRGEMSSYNEQFF. Written as DNA, the CDR3 is TGTGCCAGCAGGGGCGAAATGAGCTCCTACAATGAGCAGTTCTTC.

This sequence joins TRBV30 and TRBJ1-4, with D perhaps TRBD1 (6 bases). V lost 2 bases and J 7 bases, leaving 11 bases between the germline ends. This CDR3 region has 13 residues. CDR1 is GTSNPN, CDR2 SVGIG, per germline (reference sequence). This CDR3 reads CAWSPQGREKLFF. Here the CDR3 DNA reads TGTGCCTGGAGTCCACAGGGTCGTGAAAAACTGTTTTTT.

The V and J genes are TRBV5-1 and TRBJ2-5, with D hard to call. V shed 1 base and J shed 5 bases, with 21 bases lying between them. Germline V gene data show CDR1 as SGHRS and CDR2 as YFSETQ. The CDR3 is 17 residues long. CDR3 region: CASSLIGRHLLGETQYF. The CDR3 DNA sequence: TGCGCCAGCAGCTTGATCGGGCGGCACCTCCTGGGGGAGACCCAGTACTTC.

The V and J genes are TRBV30 and TRBJ1-5; 7 positions match TRBD1. Germline assignment: CDR1 GTSNPN and CDR2 SVGIG (reference sequence). Trimming took 2 bases from V and 5 from J; bases not matched to a gene: 6. The CDR3 consists of 14 residues. CDR3 nucleotide sequence: TGTGCCTGGAGTCTGAGGGGGCGCGATCAGCCCCAGCATTTT. Residues: CAWSLRGRDQPQHF.

The chain carries TRBV6-5 and TRBJ1-6; D is uncertain. This CDR3 comprises 14 residues. Trimming cost V 6 bases and J 6 bases, with 12 bases left between them. Germline V lookup: CDR1 MNHEY, CDR2 SVGAGI. The CDR3 coding sequence is TGTGCCAGCAGCCGCGACGGACGTAATTCACCCCTCCACTTT. Translating it yields CASSRDGRNSPLHF.

This clone was counted a few times. The chain links TRBV5-6 to TRBJ2-7, with D possibly TRBD2 on 5 matching bases. Germline V lookup: CDR1 SGHDT, CDR2 YYEEEE. The CDR3 contains 13 residues. Between the trimmed V and J ends, which lost 2 bases and 10 bases, there was a span of 16 bases. CDR3 sequence reads: CASSFGEPVGQYF. CDR3 nucleotide sequence: TGTGCCAGCAGCTTCGGGGAACCGGTAGGACAGTACTTC.

The rearrangement links TRBV7-2 to TRBJ2-1; 16 bases are a match to TRBD2. The CDR3 loop spans 15 amino acids. CDR1 SGHTA and CDR2 FQGNSA come from the germline V gene. The trim removed 4 bases at V and 12 bases at J, leaving 6 bases unmatched. The CDR3 coding sequence is TGTGCCAGCAGCTCGGGACTAGCGGGGGGGCTTTGGCAGTTCTTC. This gives the protein CASSSGLAGGLWQFF.

About this clone itself: Other DNA sequences in the sample encode the same CDR3. The V and J genes are TRBV2 and TRBJ2-1, with unresolved D. The CDR3 totals 11 residues. The V and J ends lost 7 bases and 9 bases respectively, with 10 bases between them. Germline V gene data show CDR1 as SNHLY and CDR2 as FYNNEI. The CDR3 sequence: CASNWVLEQFF. In DNA, the CDR3 is TGTGCCAGCAATTGGGTTCTTGAGCAGTTCTTC.

About this clone itself: A junction end diverges from the germline sequence, so it may reflect a read error. The chain uses TRBV6-6 and TRBJ2-2, with D possibly being TRBD1 or TRBD2 (5 bases each). This CDR3 region has 14 residues. The germline CDR1 and CDR2 sequences are MNHNY and SVGAGI (reference sequence). The CDR3 nucleotides read TGTGCCGGCAATACGGGGCCGAACCCCGGGGAGCTGTTTTTT. It yields the protein CAGNTGPNPGELFF.

V usage is TRBV7-2 and J usage is TRBJ2-7; tentatively, D is TRBD1 (6 bases). Germline-derived CDR1 and CDR2 are SGHTA and FQGNSA. Between the trimmed V and J ends, which lost 3 bases and 5 bases, there was a span of 8 bases. The length of the CDR3 is 12 residues. The CDR3 DNA follows: TGTGCCAGCAGCTTCGGACAGAACGAGCAGTACTTC. This gives the protein CASSFGQNEQYF.